These 2 T cell receptor beta chains came from one sample sequenced in a study of T cells after yellow fever vaccination. TCRdb processed the 5' RACE reads anew with MiXCR; each CDR3 protein has one entry. This table holds about 320,000 distinct CDR3 sequences, 3.5% to 4.5% found once. The source was PBMCs, collected 15 days after the yellow fever booster vaccination. Receptors were obtained from a man between 18 and 35 years old who received the YFV17D yellow fever vaccine.

In this sample, this clonotype turned up many times. This chain links TRBV7-9 with TRBJ1-6, with TRBD1 identical over 9 bases. Germline CDR1 reads SEHNR; CDR2 reads FQNEAQ (reference sequence). CDR3 size: 16 residues. V gave up 0 bases and J gave up 7 bases; unmatched junction bases: 4. CDR3 nucleotides: TGTGCCAGCAGCTTAGCGAGGACAGGGGAGAATTCACCCCTCCACTTT. It codes for CASSLARTGENSPLHF.

The table lists this clonotype with a few counts. The V gene is TRBV5-1, the J gene TRBJ2-1; TRBD2 matches at 7 bases. Trimming took 5 bases from V and 4 from J; bases not matched to a gene: 9. This CDR3 contains 15 residues. Germline CDR1 SGHRS, CDR2 YFSETQ. CDR3 sequence: CASRVRGGSYNEQFF. CDR3 DNA: TGCGCCAGCAGGGTACGGGGAGGGTCGTACAATGAGCAGTTCTTC.